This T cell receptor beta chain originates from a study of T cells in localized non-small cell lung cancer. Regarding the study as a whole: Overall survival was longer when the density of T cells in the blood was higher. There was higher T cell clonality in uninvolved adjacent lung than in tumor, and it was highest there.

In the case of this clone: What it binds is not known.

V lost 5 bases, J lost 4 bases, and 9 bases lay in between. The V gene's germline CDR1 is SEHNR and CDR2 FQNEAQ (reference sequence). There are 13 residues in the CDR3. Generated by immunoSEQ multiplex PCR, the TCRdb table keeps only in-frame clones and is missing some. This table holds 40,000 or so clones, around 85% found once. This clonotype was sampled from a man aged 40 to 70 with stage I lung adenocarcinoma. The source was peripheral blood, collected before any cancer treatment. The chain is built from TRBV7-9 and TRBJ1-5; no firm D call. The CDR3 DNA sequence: TGTGCCAGCAGCCTCCAGGCGAATCAGCCCCAGCATTTT. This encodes CASSLQANQPQHF.